Presented here are 25 T cell receptor beta chains from one specimen sequenced in a study of OX40 agonist ivuxolimab in advanced cancers. The assay was immunoSEQ multiplex PCR, and TCRdb's table has in-frame clones only and misses some. The sample carries about 52,000 clones, 70% to 90% recorded once. The specimen was CD4+ or CD8+ T cells sorted from blood, collected in a trial of the OX40 agonist ivuxolimab. The receptors here all came from an adult with an advanced solid tumor such as melanoma, head and neck, liver or kidney cancer.

DNA of the CDR3: TGTGCCAGCAGCCAAGCTTGGGACAGGCGTTACAATGAGCAGTTCTTC. As protein: CASSQAWDRRYNEQFF. V is TRBV7-2 and J is TRBJ2-1; TRBD1 matches at 8 bases. The length of the CDR3 is 16 residues. Trimming cost V 5 bases and J 4 bases; bases outside gene matches: 10. Germline V gene data show CDR1 as SGHTA and CDR2 as FQGNSA.

The chain has TRBV4-1 and TRBJ2-7, with D uncertain. The V and J ends lost 3 bases and 1 base respectively, with 4 bases between them. The germline V gene has CDR1 MGHRA and CDR2 YSYEKL. CDR3 length: 12 residues. CDR3 DNA: TGCGCCAGCAGCCAGGCTTCCTACGAGCAGTACTTC. Protein sequence: CASSQASYEQYF.

V gene TRBV7-3 combines with J gene TRBJ2-1; 9 bases align to TRBD2. This CDR3 has 15 amino acids. The V gene's germline CDR1 is SGHTA and CDR2 FQGTGA. V lost 2 bases and J lost 4; bases outside the gene matches: 3. The DNA of the CDR3 is TGTGCCAGCAGCTTACTAGCGGGACCGTACAATGAGCAGTTCTTC. Amino acids: CASSLLAGPYNEQFF.

This chain uses TRBV5-5 with TRBJ2-1, with 10 bases that match TRBD2. The V and J ends lost 2 bases and 4 bases, in that order; junction bases with no gene match: 6. Germline lookup yields CDR1 SGHKS and CDR2 YYEKEE (reference sequence). This CDR3 is built from 16 residues. CDR3 bases: TGTGCCAGCAGCTTAGTAGCGGGGGGCCTTTACAATGAGCAGTTCTTC. This codes for CASSLVAGGLYNEQFF.

This chain links TRBV6-5 with TRBJ2-1; D call uncertain. The germline gives CDR1 MNHEY, CDR2 SVGAGI. The CDR3 covers 13 residues. V lost 2 bases to trimming and J lost 6 bases, with 8 bases between them. CDR3 in DNA: TGTGCCAGCAGTTACCTCCCGCTCAATGAGCAGTTCTTC. Amino acids: CASSYLPLNEQFF.

The CDR3 loop is CASSGEGNSPLHF. Written as DNA, the CDR3 is TGTGCCAGCAGCGGGGAGGGCAATTCACCCCTCCACTTT. The chain is built from TRBV7-9 and TRBJ1-6, with D hard to call. CDR3 length equals 13 residues. Germline values: CDR1 SEHNR, CDR2 FQNEAQ (reference sequence). Trimming pared 5 bases from V and 7 bases from J, leaving 9 bases between.

The V and J genes are TRBV11-2 and TRBJ1-1; D possibly corresponds to TRBD1 (5 bases). Looked up from germline, CDR1 is SGHAT and CDR2 is FQNNGV. This CDR3 is built from 16 residues. The V end lost 4 bases, the J end lost 4 bases, and 19 bases lay between the germline ends. CDR3: CASSWDVFIGSTEAFF. For the CDR3, the DNA is TGTGCCAGCAGCTGGGACGTCTTTATCGGATCCACTGAAGCTTTCTTT.

The rearrangement joins TRBV30 to TRBJ1-5, with D possibly TRBD1 on 5 matching bases. Germline V CDR1 and CDR2: GTSNPN, SVGIG (reference sequence). There are 15 residues in the CDR3. The V end was cut by 4 bases, the J end by 0 bases, with 13 bases between. In DNA form, the CDR3 reads TGTGCCTGGACTGCAGGGACCTATAGCAATCAGCCCCAGCATTTT. Translated, it gives CAWTAGTYSNQPQHF.

There are a few counts of this clone. The same CDR3 arises from other DNA sequences in this sample as well. The CDR3 DNA sequence: TGTGCCTGGAGTGTAGGGGGGGACACTGAAGCTTTCTTT. This translates into CAWSVGGDTEAFF. V and J are TRBV30 and TRBJ1-1; maybe TRBD1 (6 bases). This CDR3 has 13 amino acids. Germline lookup yields CDR1 GTSNPN and CDR2 SVGIG (reference sequence). V was trimmed by 0 bases and J by 3 bases, leaving 8 bases between them.

The V gene is TRBV30, the J gene TRBJ1-1; D not certain. V lost 2 bases to trimming and J lost 0 bases, with 13 bases between them. This CDR3 comprises 15 residues. Per the germline V gene, CDR1 is GTSNPN and CDR2 is SVGIG (reference sequence). CDR3 bases: TGTGCCTGGAGTCTGGACTTTTCCCTGAACACTGAAGCTTTCTTT. Amino acids: CAWSLDFSLNTEAFF.

This clone occurred a few times. The J gene is TRBJ2-1, the V gene TRBV6-1, with 10 bases identical to TRBD2. Germline loops: CDR1 MNHNS, CDR2 SASEGT. There are 15 residues in the CDR3. V was clipped by 5 bases and J by 4 bases; unmatched bases: 5. For the CDR3, the DNA is TGTGCCAGCAGTCAAAGCGGGGGGGATTACAATGAGCAGTTCTTC. Protein product: CASSQSGGDYNEQFF.

The chain recombines TRBV27 with TRBJ2-1, with 9 positions matching TRBD2. V shed 1 base and J 5 bases; nucleotides not matched to a gene: 9. Germline CDR1 is MNHEY and CDR2 is SMNVEV (reference sequence). The CDR3 totals 17 residues. CDR3 in DNA: TGTGCCAGCAGTTTATTAGGCGGGGGGGGCCTTAACAATGAGCAGTTCTTC. This codes for CASSLLGGGGLNNEQFF.

The chain joins TRBV19 to TRBJ1-1; possible D gene TRBD1, 5 bases. The germline V and J ends were trimmed by 9 bases and 2 bases, with 22 bases remaining between them. The germline gives CDR1 LNHDA, CDR2 SQIVND (reference sequence). This CDR3 has 16 residues. Written as DNA, the CDR3 is TGTGCCAGCCTGCCCGCGCGACAGAACCTTAACACTGAAGCTTTCTTT. The encoded protein is CASLPARQNLNTEAFF.

The chain joins TRBV7-9 to TRBJ1-1, with 8 bases identical to TRBD1. After removal of 3 bases from V and 4 bases from J, the junction contained 1 base not matched to a gene. The CDR3 consists of 13 residues. In germline, CDR1 is SEHNR, CDR2 FQNEAQ (reference sequence). CDR3 sequence: CASSFTGGTEAFF. DNA of the CDR3: TGTGCCAGCAGCTTCACAGGGGGCACTGAAGCTTTCTTT.

This clone was recorded once. The chain recombines TRBV7-9 with TRBJ2-1, with 7 bases that match TRBD2. Trimming removed 0 bases from V and 8 bases from J; junction bases left unmatched: 10. Germline CDR1 and CDR2: SEHNR and FQNEAQ (reference sequence). The CDR3 is 16 amino acids. This CDR3 is CASSLARGGVLDEQFF. In DNA form, the CDR3 reads TGTGCCAGCAGCTTAGCGCGCGGGGGAGTTTTGGATGAGCAGTTCTTC.

The chain links TRBV30 to TRBJ1-1; tentative D call: TRBD1 (5 bases). Per the germline V gene, CDR1 is GTSNPN and CDR2 is SVGIG (reference sequence). V lost 2 bases, J lost 4 bases, and 11 bases lay in between. The CDR3 has 13 amino acids. The DNA for the CDR3 is TGTGCCTGGAGTCGAGGAGGGGTCACTGAAGCTTTCTTT. As protein: CAWSRGGVTEAFF.

As for this clone: It is unclear where the CDR3 begins or ends on the DNA, so no DNA is shown, and the CDR3 is as TCRdb lists it. The chain has TRBV12-1 and TRBJ1-1; the DNA was not used to check the table's D call, TRBD1. TRBV12-1 is a recognized pseudogene. The CDR3 spans 16 residues, counting both ends. This chain's CDR3 is CASSFGPGTMNTEAFF.

The chain recombines TRBV9 with TRBJ1-1, with 9 bases that match TRBD1. The CDR3 extends over 16 amino acids. Trimming cost V 0 bases and J 5 bases; bases outside gene matches: 8. CDR1 SGDLS and CDR2 YYNGEE come from the germline V gene. In DNA form, the CDR3 reads TGTGCCAGCAGCGTAGAAGGGACAGGGAGTTGGACTGAAGCTTTCTTT. Its protein product is CASSVEGTGSWTEAFF.

The chain combines TRBV4-1 with TRBJ1-1; D not certain. Germline CDR1 and CDR2: MGHRA and YSYEKL. Trimming left V 1 base short and J 4 bases short, with 10 bases between. The CDR3 is 14 amino acids. The CDR3 region is CASSQALGPTEAFF. Here the CDR3 DNA reads TGCGCCAGCAGCCAAGCCCTAGGACCCACTGAAGCTTTCTTT.

V and J are TRBV5-1 and TRBJ2-7; D not certain. Germline loops: CDR1 SGHRS, CDR2 YFSETQ. V was shortened by 3 bases and J by 2 bases, with 12 bases between the two germline ends. This CDR3 contains 14 residues. The chain's CDR3 is CASSSRVGTYEQYF. The CDR3 coding sequence is TGCGCCAGCAGCTCTAGGGTTGGCACCTACGAGCAGTACTTC.

In this sample, this clone turned up a few times. V usage is TRBV10-1 and J usage is TRBJ1-5; D gene ambiguous. Germline assignment: CDR1 WNHNN and CDR2 SYGVQD (reference sequence). V lost 6 bases and J lost 7, with 13 bases in between. CDR3 size: 13 residues. The CDR3, as DNA: TGCGCCAGCAGCCATTTGGGAGGCCAGCCCCAGCATTTT. This sequence encodes CASSHLGGQPQHF.

This chain connects TRBV5-8 to TRBJ2-7; D gene ambiguous. Trimming left V 4 bases short and J 2 bases short, with 10 bases between. Germline V gene data show CDR1 as SGHTS and CDR2 as YDEGEE. The CDR3 is 13 amino acids. The CDR3 nucleotides are TGTGCCAGCAGCGCCGGGTTCACCTACGAGCAGTACTTC. This gives the protein CASSAGFTYEQYF.

The rearrangement links TRBV5-1 to TRBJ1-6; 10 nucleotides match TRBD1. CDR3 length equals 15 residues. Germline V gives CDR1 SGHRS, CDR2 YFSETQ. Trimming at V came to 2 bases and at J to 6 bases, leaving 2 bases not matched to a gene. This CDR3 reads CASSLGDRGNSPLHF. The CDR3 DNA reads TGCGCCAGCAGCTTAGGGGACAGGGGTAATTCACCCCTCCACTTT. The full variable domain, completed using reference TRBV5-1 and TRBJ1-6, is KAGVTQTPRYLIKTRGQQVTLSCSPISGHRSVSWYQQTPGQGLQFLFEYFSETQRNKGNFPGRFSGRQFSNSRSEMNVSTLELGDSALYLCASSLGDRGNSPLHFGNGTRLTVT.

The V gene is TRBV5-1, the J gene TRBJ2-7, with a weak D call TRBD2 (5 bases). The germline V gene encodes CDR1 SGHRS and CDR2 YFSETQ. This CDR3 region has 16 residues. V was cut by 0 bases and J by 3 bases, with 16 bases left in between. CDR3 bases: TGCGCCAGCAGCTTGGCCATAGAGGGATGGGACTACGAGCAGTACTTC. It yields the protein CASSLAIEGWDYEQYF. Looking up the rest from reference TRBV5-1 and TRBJ2-7 gives the full variable domain: KAGVTQTPRYLIKTRGQQVTLSCSPISGHRSVSWYQQTPGQGLQFLFEYFSETQRNKGNFPGRFSGRQFSNSRSEMNVSTLELGDSALYLCASSLAIEGWDYEQYFGPGTRLTVT.

The chain is built from TRBV21-1 and TRBJ1-5. TRBV21-1 is given as a pseudogene. The CDR3 extends over 12 amino acids. CDR3 in amino acids: CASSKELVSQHF. The CDR3, as DNA: TGTGCCAGCAGCAAAGAGCTTGTATCGCAGCATTTT.